The following is a T cell receptor (beta chain) sequence with its context. The target antigen is unknown. Those who donated were healthy bone marrow donors. This sample was included in a study of cytomegalovirus exposure and HLA in healthy donors. Study context: Of 300 to 500 genotyped donors, roughly 76% grouped in the Caucasian-associated ancestry cluster.

Vbeta (60) and Jbeta (13) primers were used in the PCR. In the source study's methods: Roughly 11 million shared chains were among about 80 million unique TCR beta chains counted in a later analysis. Profiled with immunoSEQ multiplex PCR; TCRdb holds only in-frame clones, not every one. The V and J calls and clone size are taken from that table; D and trimming were inferred from the DNA. The repertoire consists of fewer than 110,000 clones, with around three quarters occurring once and the leading ten covering roughly 3.9%. CDR3 length: 18 amino acids. The V end was cut by 5 bases, the J end by 1 base, with 23 bases between. Germline lookup yields CDR1 MNHEY and CDR2 SMNVEV (reference sequence). General observations from the study: Follow-up analysis seemed to connect common viral pathogens with several of the most significant clusters identified.

The TCR originated in a man aged 50 to 59 in good health and CMV-seropositive. The chain carries TRBV27 and TRBJ1-2, with D perhaps TRBD1 (5 bases). What was sequenced was PBMCs. The CDR3 sequence is CASSPGWVLRADNYGYTF. The CDR3 region has the DNA TGTGCCAGCAGTCCAGGTTGGGTGCTCAGGGCCGATAACTATGGCTACACCTTC.